A single sample is the source of the 26 T cell receptor beta chains below, sequenced in a study of regulatory T cells in long-lasting Graves disease. Arm-PCR with iRepertoire HTBI primers amplified the CDR3 regions for these TCR beta libraries. TCRdb fed the multiplex PCR reads into MiXCR, producing one record per CDR3 protein. The top ten hold about 40% of the sample, which has 650,000 to 700,000 distinct CDR3 sequences, approximately 29% seen once. Specified time point: persistent/refractory GD, antithyroid drugs over 5 years with positive TRAb. RNA from PBMCs was the source of the TCR library. The starting material was peripheral blood mononuclear cells (PBMCs), obtained when the disease was refractory, from a patient treated with antithyroid drugs. The receptors shown here come from a female donor with Graves disease.

The chain couples TRBV12-3 or TRBV12-4 to TRBJ2-2; D perhaps matches TRBD1 (5 bases). V was cut by 3 bases and J by 6 bases, with 8 bases left in between. The CDR3 spans 13 residues. The CDR3 DNA sequence: TGTGCCAGCAGTTTTCAGGGCCCCGGGGAGCTGTTTTTT. This codes for CASSFQGPGELFF.

This rearrangement joins TRBV19 to TRBJ1-2; no firm D call. Trimming removed 5 bases at V and 7 bases at J, with 14 bases between. Germline lookup yields CDR1 LNHDA and CDR2 SQIVND (reference sequence). The CDR3 covers 13 residues. The CDR3 region is CASSRRSLGGYTF. In nucleotides, the CDR3 is TGTGCCAGTAGTCGTCGCTCTTTGGGTGGCTACACCTTC.

There are many counts of this clonotype. J is TRBJ1-1 and V is TRBV12-3 or TRBV12-4; maybe TRBD1 (5 bases). Trimming took 6 bases from V and 8 from J, leaving 10 bases between them. The CDR3 covers 11 residues. This CDR3 is CASSLRDEAFF. Written as DNA, the CDR3 is TGTGCCAGCAGCCTGCGGGACGAAGCTTTCTTT.

The chain recombines TRBV19 with TRBJ1-1; D is uncertain. This CDR3 is 12 amino acids long. Germline V gives CDR1 LNHDA, CDR2 SQIVND (reference sequence). Trimming stripped 8 bases from V and 4 bases from J, with 11 bases between. The CDR3 DNA follows: TGTGCCAGTCTCGGCGGGGTCACTGAAGCTTTCTTT. Translated, it gives CASLGGVTEAFF.

The gene calls are TRBV18 and TRBJ1-4, with 8 nucleotides matching TRBD1. This CDR3 is 16 amino acids long. Germline CDR1 reads KGHSH; CDR2 reads LQKENI. Trimming cost V 0 bases and J 6 bases; bases outside gene matches: 6. The CDR3 loop reads CASSPPEDRADEKLFF. The CDR3 DNA reads TGTGCCAGCTCACCACCAGAGGACAGGGCGGATGAAAAACTGTTTTTT.

As concerns this clonotype: One end of the junction is discordant with germline, which a read error may explain. The chain recombines TRBV20-1 with TRBJ2-7; 12 positions agree with TRBD1. Germline CDR1 is DFQATT and CDR2 is SNEGSKA (reference sequence). This CDR3 is 14 amino acids long. CDR3 residues: CSAGTGGGSGEQCF. The CDR3 DNA is TGCAGTGCAGGGACAGGGGGCGGCTCTGGGGAGCAGTGCTTC.

The V gene is TRBV2, the J gene TRBJ2-7; D remains ambiguous. The germline V gene has CDR1 SNHLY and CDR2 FYNNEI. V shed 4 bases and J shed 4 bases, with 14 bases lying between them. This CDR3 is built from 14 residues. CDR3 protein: CASSGHQKGYEQYF. In DNA form, the CDR3 reads TGTGCCAGCAGTGGGCACCAAAAAGGATACGAGCAGTACTTC.

About this clonotype: Since a much larger clone is just one base distant, this may be a read error. The chain has TRBV28 and TRBJ1-5, with a weak D call TRBD1 (5 bases). This CDR3 has 15 amino acids. Germline V gene sequence: CDR1 MDHEN, CDR2 SYDVKM. The CDR3 loop reads CAGSPGDSFNQPQHF. The CDR3 nucleotides are TGTGCCGGCAGTCCGGGGGACTCGTTCAATCAGCCCCAGCATTTT.

The chain recombines TRBV29-1 with TRBJ1-1, with 8 bases fitting TRBD1. The V gene's germline CDR1 is SQVTM and CDR2 ANQGSEA. V trimming: 5 bases; J trimming: 10 bases; junction bases outside the gene matches: 9. This CDR3 contains 12 residues. The CDR3: CSVPQQGEVAFF. CDR3 DNA: TGCAGCGTTCCCCAACAGGGGGAGGTAGCTTTCTTT.

At least ten counts were recorded for this clonotype. The chain recombines TRBV6-2 or TRBV6-3 with TRBJ1-2; no definite D call. Germline V CDR1 and CDR2: MNHEY, SVGEGT. The CDR3 length is 18 residues. Trimming shortened V by 0 bases and J by 0 bases, and 17 bases separated the two germline ends. CDR3 residues: CASSYSMKNQKANYGYTF. CDR3 coding DNA: TGTGCCAGCAGTTACTCCATGAAGAATCAGAAAGCTAACTATGGCTACACCTTC.

The chain carries TRBV5-1 and TRBJ2-5; D is unclear. Trimming stripped 1 base from V and 4 bases from J, with 8 bases between. CDR1 and CDR2 from the germline V gene are SGHRS and YFSETQ. CDR3 length: 13 amino acids. The CDR3: CASSLPHGETQYF. The CDR3, as DNA: TGCGCCAGCAGCTTGCCCCACGGAGAGACCCAGTACTTC.

V usage is TRBV7-9 and J usage is TRBJ2-2, with D perhaps TRBD1 (6 bases). V lost 5 bases to trimming and J lost 6 bases, with 10 bases between them. The CDR3 has 13 amino acids. CDR1 SEHNR and CDR2 FQNEAQ come from the germline V gene (reference sequence). The CDR3 nucleotides are TGTGCCAGCAGCGGGAACAGGGCCGGGGAGCTGTTTTTT. This sequence encodes CASSGNRAGELFF.

Regarding this clonotype: A much larger clone is a single base away; this may be a read error. V gene TRBV28 combines with J gene TRBJ1-1; D remains unclear. V lost 4 bases to trimming and J lost 7 bases, with 16 bases between them. CDR3 length: 14 residues. In germline, CDR1 is MDHEN, CDR2 SYDVKM. In DNA form, the CDR3 reads TGTGCCAGCAGTTCTTCTACCGCAGAGGTTGAAGCTTTCTTT. Protein: CASSSSTAEVEAFF.

This clonotype was detected only a few times. The V gene is TRBV19, the J gene TRBJ2-4; TRBD2 matches at 7 bases. Germline lookup yields CDR1 LNHDA and CDR2 SQIVND (reference sequence). Trimming removed 8 bases from V and 6 bases from J; junction bases left unmatched: 1. The length of the CDR3 is 11 residues. CDR3 region: CASREANIQYF. CDR3 in DNA: TGTGCCAGTCGGGAGGCAAACATTCAGTACTTC.

In this sample, this clonotype turned up a few times. V gene TRBV27 combines with J gene TRBJ2-7; the match to TRBD2 covers 7 bases. The CDR3 has 15 amino acids. Germline V gene lookup returns CDR1 MNHEY and CDR2 SMNVEV (reference sequence). V lost 5 bases, J lost 3 bases, and 10 bases stayed unmatched. The CDR3 reads CASSPPAGTNYEQYF. CDR3 nucleotides: TGTGCCAGCAGTCCCCCTGCCGGGACTAACTACGAGCAGTACTTC.

The table lists this clonotype with many counts. The chain couples TRBV2 to TRBJ1-1; the D is unclear. The length of the CDR3 is 14 residues. V was pared by 5 bases and J by 2 bases, with 12 bases between. The germline V gene encodes CDR1 SNHLY and CDR2 FYNNEI. CDR3 nucleotide sequence: TGTGCCAGCAGTACGGACGGCCCTAACACTGAAGCTTTCTTT. As protein: CASSTDGPNTEAFF.

This rearrangement joins TRBV20-1 to TRBJ2-7; TRBD1 aligns across 8 bases. After removal of 0 bases from V and 3 bases from J, the junction contained 7 bases not matched to a gene. This CDR3 has 15 residues. Germline values: CDR1 DFQATT, CDR2 SNEGSKA (reference sequence). The CDR3 loop reads CSARDQGDRIYEQYF. In nucleotides, the CDR3 is TGCAGTGCTAGAGATCAGGGGGACAGGATCTACGAGCAGTACTTC.

The rearrangement links TRBV5-1 to TRBJ1-5, with D possibly TRBD1 on 5 matching bases. Trimming took 5 bases from V and 6 from J, leaving 12 bases between them. The CDR3 is 13 amino acids. CDR1 and CDR2 (germline): SGHRS, YFSETQ. CDR3 nucleotides: TGCGCCAGCAGGGGGGGGGATGCTCAGCCCCAGCATTTT. Translating gives CASRGGDAQPQHF.

This clonotype was seen a few times. The chain carries TRBV29-1 and TRBJ1-1; no firm D call. V was pared by 1 base and J by 0 bases, with 3 bases between. The CDR3 contains 12 residues. Germline values: CDR1 SQVTM, CDR2 ANQGSEA. The CDR3 sequence is CSVEGLNTEAFF. CDR3 DNA: TGCAGCGTTGAAGGGCTGAACACTGAAGCTTTCTTT. Supplemented by reference TRBV29-1 and TRBJ1-1, the full variable domain reads SAVISQKPSRDICQRGTSLTIQCQVDSQVTMMFWYRQQPGQSLTLIATANQGSEATYESGFVIDKFPISRPNLTFSTLTVSNMSPEDSSIYLCSVEGLNTEAFFGQGTRLTVV.

This clonotype turned up a few times. The chain links TRBV3-1 to TRBJ2-5; D is possibly TRBD1 or TRBD2 (5 bases each). The V gene lost 1 base and the J gene lost 2 bases, with 8 bases spanning the gap. CDR3 length: 14 residues. Per germline, CDR1 LGHDT and CDR2 YNNKEL (reference sequence). The CDR3 protein is CASSQAGRQETQYF. In DNA, the CDR3 is TGTGCCAGCAGCCAAGCGGGACGGCAAGAGACCCAGTACTTC.

This chain joins TRBV3-1 and TRBJ1-1; no reliable D call. CDR3 size: 18 residues. The V end lost 1 base, the J end lost 5 bases, and 23 bases lay between the germline ends. Germline V gene data show CDR1 as LGHDT and CDR2 as YNNKEL (reference sequence). For the CDR3, the DNA is TGTGCCAGCAGCCAAGTCGTTTCTGCAGTTTCCCCCCTGACTGAAGCTTTCTTT. Translating gives CASSQVVSAVSPLTEAFF. The complete variable domain, with remaining parts taken from reference TRBV3-1 and TRBJ1-1, reads DTAVSQTPKYLVTQMGNDKSIKCEQNLGHDTMYWYKQDSKKFLKIMFSYNNKELIINETVPNRFSPKSPDKAHLNLHINSLELGDSAVYFCASSQVVSAVSPLTEAFFGQGTRLTVV.

A few counts support this clonotype. The chain has TRBV5-1 and TRBJ1-4, with D unresolved. Trimming took off 3 bases at V and 4 bases at J, with 16 bases between the two ends. There are 16 residues in the CDR3. Germline CDR1 and CDR2: SGHRS and YFSETQ. CDR3 sequence reads: CASSSNPHGLNEKLFF. The CDR3 region has the DNA TGCGCCAGCAGCTCGAATCCTCATGGACTTAATGAAAAACTGTTTTTT.

This clonotype was observed many times. The genes are TRBV28 and TRBJ1-2; unclear D gene. The length of the CDR3 is 16 residues. The germline V gene has CDR1 MDHEN and CDR2 SYDVKM. Trimming left V 5 bases short and J 7 bases short, with 23 bases between. CDR3: CASSLRTPGMSGGYTF. CDR3 DNA sequence: TGTGCCAGCAGTCTACGTACACCTGGGATGTCTGGTGGCTACACCTTC.

This clonotype was observed many times. CDR3 region: CASSFHGAYEQYF. The CDR3 DNA follows: TGTGCCAGCAGTTTCCACGGGGCCTACGAGCAGTACTTC. The genes are TRBV27 and TRBJ2-7; the D gene is possibly TRBD2 (5 bases). Per the germline V gene, CDR1 is MNHEY and CDR2 is SMNVEV (reference sequence). V lost 3 bases to trimming and J lost 2 bases, with 8 bases between them. The CDR3 loop spans 13 amino acids.

This clonotype was seen repeatedly, ten times or more. The rearrangement joins TRBV3-1 to TRBJ2-5; the D gene is possibly TRBD1 (5 bases). The CDR3 loop spans 16 amino acids. V dropped 0 bases and J dropped 4 bases, with 15 bases sitting between them. Germline-derived CDR1 and CDR2 are LGHDT and YNNKEL (reference sequence). The CDR3 bases are TGTGCCAGCAGCCAAGATACAGGTGGGCGTCGAGAGACCCAGTACTTC. Its protein is CASSQDTGGRRETQYF.

V usage is TRBV19 and J usage is TRBJ1-2; D unclear. The germline V gene has CDR1 LNHDA and CDR2 SQIVND (reference sequence). V lost 6 bases to trimming and J lost 4 bases, with 9 bases between them. The CDR3 runs 12 residues. The CDR3 bases are TGTGCCAGTAGAGAAAATACCTATGGCTACACCTTC. Its translation is CASRENTYGYTF.